This T cell receptor (beta chain) came from a study of cytomegalovirus exposure and HLA in healthy donors. Study results and caveats: Generally TCR sequences proved uncommon, though certain public TCRs appeared in numerous donors. TCR beta chains numbering some 160 were designated cytomegalovirus-associated. DRB1 showed the most TCR associations and HLA-C the fewest in a later analysis, as rates varied by HLA locus. A later analysis reportedly identified an Asian-associated ancestry cluster as carrying fewer N-insertions than the approximately 670-donor mean.

Germline CDR1 is SGHKS and CDR2 is YYEKEE (reference sequence). J gave up 11 bases and V 4 bases, and 8 bases lay outside the gene matches. The CDR3 totals 12 residues. With respect to this clone: Antigen specificity is unknown.

PCR amplification relied on 60 Vbeta primers (plus 13 Jbeta primers). The method was immunoSEQ multiplex PCR; TCRdb's version includes in-frame clones alone and lacks a portion of them. Here the sample spans 100,000 or so clones, around 63% being singletons. This clonotype originated in a human donor in good health. The rearrangement uses TRBV5-5 and TRBJ1-1; TRBD1 matches 7 bases. The sample was PBMCs. The CDR3 DNA sequence: TGTGCCAGCAGCCCACGACAGGGATGGGCTTTCTTT. Protein sequence: CASSPRQGWAFF.